Each of the 12 T cell receptor beta chains below was sequenced from the same sample in a study of blood T cell repertoires in COVID-19. TCRdb's copy holds only in-frame clones and misses some; the assay was immunoSEQ multiplex PCR. The sample includes about 110,000 clones, less than 85% of them seen just once. Source material: peripheral blood. These receptors all come from a woman of 80 years or more with acute or convalescent COVID-19.

The chain joins TRBV5-1 to TRBJ2-3, with TRBD2 identical over 8 bases. With V trimmed by 4 bases and J by 4 bases, 5 bases remained unmatched. This CDR3 is 14 amino acids long. Germline CDR1 SGHRS, CDR2 YFSETQ. CDR3 protein: CASSITAGADTQYF. In nucleotides, the CDR3 is TGCGCCAGCAGCATCACAGCGGGAGCAGATACGCAGTATTTT. The whole variable domain, remainder taken from reference TRBV5-1 and TRBJ2-3, is KAGVTQTPRYLIKTRGQQVTLSCSPISGHRSVSWYQQTPGQGLQFLFEYFSETQRNKGNFPGRFSGRQFSNSRSEMNVSTLELGDSALYLCASSITAGADTQYFGPGTRLTVL.

This chain joins TRBV28 and TRBJ1-1; TRBD1 might be the D (5 bases). The CDR3 length is 12 residues. The V end lost 7 bases, the J end lost 4 bases, and 10 bases lay between the germline ends. Germline V CDR1 and CDR2: MDHEN, SYDVKM. The CDR3 region has the DNA TGTGCCAGCATAAACCAGGGCACTGAAGCTTTCTTT. As protein: CASINQGTEAFF.

The V call is TRBV10-1, the J call TRBJ2-7, with D uncertain. Germline assignment: CDR1 WNHNN and CDR2 SYGVQD (reference sequence). Trimming shortened V by 6 bases and J by 2 bases, and 14 bases separated the two germline ends. The CDR3 length is 14 residues. CDR3 sequence: CASSRLQTPYEQYF. CDR3 nucleotide sequence: TGCGCCAGCAGCAGACTGCAGACCCCCTACGAGCAGTACTTC.

J is TRBJ1-3 and V is TRBV3-1 (or the pseudogene TRBV3-2); D not resolved. The CDR3 spans 16 residues. CDR1 and CDR2 from the germline V gene are LGHDT and YNNKEL (reference sequence). Trimming removed 2 bases at V and 0 bases at J, with 11 bases between. The CDR3 DNA reads TGTGCCAGCAGCCAATCAGGCAGAAACTCTGGAAACACCATATATTTT. This encodes CASSQSGRNSGNTIYF.

In this sample, this clone turned up a few times. The genes are TRBV3-1 (or the pseudogene TRBV3-2) and TRBJ2-1; perhaps TRBD2 as D (5 bases). The germline V gene encodes CDR1 LGHDT and CDR2 YNNKEL (reference sequence). This CDR3 is built from 14 residues. V gave up 0 bases and J gave up 10 bases, with 13 bases separating them. The CDR3 DNA follows: TGTGCCAGCAGCCAAGAAGGCATGCCGGGAGAGCAGTTCTTC. This codes for CASSQEGMPGEQFF.

V is TRBV7-9 and J is TRBJ2-3, with 11 bases aligning to TRBD2. CDR1 and CDR2 (germline): SEHNR, FQNEAQ (reference sequence). V was clipped by 5 bases and J by 2 bases; unmatched bases: 12. This CDR3 is 18 amino acids long. CDR3 DNA: TGTGCCAGCAGCGTCGGCTCCTATAGCGGGAGGGCCACAGATACGCAGTATTTT. Its protein is CASSVGSYSGRATDTQYF. Variable domain in full (rest from reference TRBV7-9 and TRBJ2-3): DTGVSQNPRHKITKRGQNVTFRCDPISEHNRLYWYRQTLGQGPEFLTYFQNEAQLEKSRLLSDRFSAERPKGSFSTLEIQRTEQGDSAMYLCASSVGSYSGRATDTQYFGPGTRLTVL.

The V gene is TRBV11-1, the J gene TRBJ1-1; no clear D gene. Germline V gene lookup returns CDR1 SGHAT and CDR2 FQDESV (reference sequence). The CDR3 length is 16 residues. Trimming took 0 bases from V and 1 from J, leaving 12 bases between them. In nucleotides, the CDR3 is TGTGCCAGCAGCTTAGCGCTGAGGAGAAGGAACACTGAAGCTTTCTTT. Encoded protein: CASSLALRRRNTEAFF.

This clone appeared once. The genes are TRBV3-1 (or the pseudogene TRBV3-2) and TRBJ2-7, with 7 bases matching TRBD2. Trimming took 6 bases from V and 1 from J; bases not matched to a gene: 15. Per germline, CDR1 LGHDT and CDR2 YNNKEL (reference sequence). The CDR3 extends over 17 amino acids. Here the CDR3 reads CASRKSGSGIDSYEQYF. The DNA for the CDR3 is TGTGCCAGCAGAAAGTCGGGAAGCGGGATAGATTCCTACGAGCAGTACTTC.

The rearrangement joins TRBV11-2 to TRBJ1-2; D unresolved. Germline CDR1 is SGHAT and CDR2 is FQNNGV. The CDR3 contains 15 residues. Trimming removed 1 base from V and 0 bases from J, with 9 bases in between. The CDR3 region is CASSLVESSNYGYTF. CDR3 DNA sequence: TGTGCCAGCAGCTTAGTGGAGAGTTCTAACTATGGCTACACCTTC.

The chain has TRBV20-1 and TRBJ2-1; 13 nucleotides align to TRBD2. CDR1 is DFQATT, CDR2 SNEGSKA, per germline (reference sequence). The CDR3 is made up of 16 amino acids. Trimming removed 3 bases from V and 7 bases from J; junction bases left unmatched: 9. The CDR3: CSASVWTSGSWNEQFF. The CDR3 region has the DNA TGCAGTGCTAGTGTATGGACTAGCGGGAGTTGGAATGAGCAGTTCTTC.

CDR3 in DNA: TGTGCCAGCTCACCACGACAGGGAACGGATGGCTACACCTTC. Its protein product is CASSPRQGTDGYTF. V is TRBV18 and J is TRBJ1-2, with 7 bases fitting TRBD1. Trimming removed 1 base from V and 6 bases from J; junction bases left unmatched: 5. Per the germline V gene, CDR1 is KGHSH and CDR2 is LQKENI. This CDR3 is 14 amino acids long.

The chain employs TRBV12-3 or TRBV12-4 and TRBJ1-2, with 8 positions matching TRBD1. The CDR3 is 13 amino acids. Trimming took 3 bases from V and 8 from J; bases not matched to a gene: 5. CDR3 sequence reads: CASSFNRGLGYTF. The CDR3 nucleotides are TGTGCCAGCAGTTTCAACAGGGGGTTAGGCTACACCTTC.